This T cell receptor beta chain emerged from a study of identical twins. V was trimmed by 5 bases and J by 2 bases, leaving 15 bases between them. This CDR3 is 15 amino acids long. This clonotype was found many times. Its antigen is not known. All donors were healthy Caucasians. A universal primer site was incorporated via template switching, and the cDNA contained unique molecular identifiers. In TCRdb, the 5' RACE reads were re-called with MiXCR into one record per CDR3 protein. Of more than 400,000 distinct CDR3 sequences in the sample, roughly 15% were seen once. Study-wide points: Conclusions rested on cross-sectional statistics rather than following the same donors.

These data also formed part of another study, on yellow fever vaccine responses in identical twins.

Material: CD4+ T cells sorted from blood. This TCR was recovered from a woman aged 18-29 years in good health. The chain uses TRBV12-3 or TRBV12-4 and TRBJ1-1, with D perhaps TRBD1 (5 bases). The CDR3 nucleotides read TGTGCCAGCAGTAAAAGGCTGGGGCTTAACACTGAAGCTTTCTTT. Translation gives CASSKRLGLNTEAFF.